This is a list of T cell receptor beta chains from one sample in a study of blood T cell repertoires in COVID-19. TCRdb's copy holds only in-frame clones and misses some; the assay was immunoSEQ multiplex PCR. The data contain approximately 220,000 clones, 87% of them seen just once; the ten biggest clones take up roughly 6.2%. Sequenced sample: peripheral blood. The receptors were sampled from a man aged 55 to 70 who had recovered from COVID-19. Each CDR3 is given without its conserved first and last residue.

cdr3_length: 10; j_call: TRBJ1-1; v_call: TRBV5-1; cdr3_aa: ASSTGVTEAF
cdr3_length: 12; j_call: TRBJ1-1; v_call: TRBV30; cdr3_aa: AWDPTGMNTEAF
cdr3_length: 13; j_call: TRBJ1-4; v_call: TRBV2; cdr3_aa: ASSVATGTNEKLF
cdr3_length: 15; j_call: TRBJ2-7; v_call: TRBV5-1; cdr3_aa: ASSLVSPGGYSYEQY
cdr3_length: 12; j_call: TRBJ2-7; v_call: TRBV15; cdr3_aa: ATSARQGNNEQY
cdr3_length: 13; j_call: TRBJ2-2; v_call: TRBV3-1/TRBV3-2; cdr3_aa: ASSQDLLDTGELF
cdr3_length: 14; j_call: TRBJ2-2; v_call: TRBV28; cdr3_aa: ASSLTGTSGAGELF
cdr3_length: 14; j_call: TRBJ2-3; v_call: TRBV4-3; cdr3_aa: ASSLTSGASTDTQY
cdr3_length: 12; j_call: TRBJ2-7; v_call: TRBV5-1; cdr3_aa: ASSSGTSPYEQY
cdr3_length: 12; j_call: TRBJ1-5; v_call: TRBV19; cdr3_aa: ASSGVTPNQPQH
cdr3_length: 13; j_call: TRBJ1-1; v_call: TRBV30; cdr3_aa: AWSVRGGVNTEAF
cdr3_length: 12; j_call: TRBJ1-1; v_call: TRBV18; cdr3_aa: ASSPDRGNTEAF
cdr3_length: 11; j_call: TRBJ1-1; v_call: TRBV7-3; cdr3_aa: ASSLEQNTEAF
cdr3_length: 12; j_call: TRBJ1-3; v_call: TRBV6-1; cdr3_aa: ASSELYRGNTIY
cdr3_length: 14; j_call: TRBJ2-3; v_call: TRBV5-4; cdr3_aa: ASSPGGAATRDTQY
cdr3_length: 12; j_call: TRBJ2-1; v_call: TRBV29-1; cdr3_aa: SVEAGASYNEQF
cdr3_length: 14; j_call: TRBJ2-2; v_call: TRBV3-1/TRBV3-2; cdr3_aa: ASSRWTSGKIGELF
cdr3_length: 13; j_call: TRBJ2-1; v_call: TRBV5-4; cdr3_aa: ASSPSSGAYNEQF
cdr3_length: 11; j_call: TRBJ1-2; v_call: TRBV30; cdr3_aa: AWSAGQLYGYT
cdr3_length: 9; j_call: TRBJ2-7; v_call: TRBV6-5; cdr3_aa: ASTPGYEQY
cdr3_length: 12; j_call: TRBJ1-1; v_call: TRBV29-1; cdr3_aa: SVVQSGGGTEAF
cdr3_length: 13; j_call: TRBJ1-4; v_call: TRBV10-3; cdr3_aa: AISARQGQDEKLF
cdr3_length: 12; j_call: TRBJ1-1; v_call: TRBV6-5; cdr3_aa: ASSYSREGGEAF
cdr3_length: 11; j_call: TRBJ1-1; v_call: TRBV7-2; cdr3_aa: ASSKNPGGEAF
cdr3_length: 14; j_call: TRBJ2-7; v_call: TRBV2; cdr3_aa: ASSEALLAGANEQY
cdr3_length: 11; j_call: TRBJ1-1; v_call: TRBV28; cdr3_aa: ASSYPRDTEAF
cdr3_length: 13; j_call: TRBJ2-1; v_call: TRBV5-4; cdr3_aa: ASSPGLADYNEQF
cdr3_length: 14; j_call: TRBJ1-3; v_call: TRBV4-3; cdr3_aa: ASSQAVTGLGNTIY
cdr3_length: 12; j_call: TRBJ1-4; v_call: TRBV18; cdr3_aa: ASSPGQGLEKLF
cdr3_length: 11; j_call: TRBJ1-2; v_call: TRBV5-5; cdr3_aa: ASSLEEIGGYT
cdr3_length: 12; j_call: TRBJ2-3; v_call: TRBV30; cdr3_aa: AWTQGRGTDTQY
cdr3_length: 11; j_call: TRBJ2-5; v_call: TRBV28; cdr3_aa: ASSLQGGETQY
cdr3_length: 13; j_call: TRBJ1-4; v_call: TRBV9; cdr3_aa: ASSVETGRHEKLF
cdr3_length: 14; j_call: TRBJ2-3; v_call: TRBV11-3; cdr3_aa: ASSVGLAGTQDTQY
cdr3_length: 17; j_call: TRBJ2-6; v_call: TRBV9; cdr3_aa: ASSALPGQGAGGANVLT
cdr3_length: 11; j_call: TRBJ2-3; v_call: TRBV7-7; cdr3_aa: ASSPKTGDTQY
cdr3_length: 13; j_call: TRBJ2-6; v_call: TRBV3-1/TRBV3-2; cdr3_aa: ASSQDIAGANVLT
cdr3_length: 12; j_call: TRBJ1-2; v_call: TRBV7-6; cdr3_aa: ASSLGTASYGYT
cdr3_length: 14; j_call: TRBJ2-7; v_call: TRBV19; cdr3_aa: ASSPRPGRGAHEQY
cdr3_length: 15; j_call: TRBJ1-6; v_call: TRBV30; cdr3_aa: AWSRSTTSSYNSPLH
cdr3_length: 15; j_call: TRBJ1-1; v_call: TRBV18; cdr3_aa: ASSPFTQGAGNTEAF
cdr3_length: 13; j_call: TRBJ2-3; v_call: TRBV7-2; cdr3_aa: ASSVRTSGGDTQY
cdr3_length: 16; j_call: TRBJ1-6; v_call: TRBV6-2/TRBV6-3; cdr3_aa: ASSSPGGQSSYNSPLH
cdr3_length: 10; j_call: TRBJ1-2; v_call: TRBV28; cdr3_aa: ASTVSNYGYT
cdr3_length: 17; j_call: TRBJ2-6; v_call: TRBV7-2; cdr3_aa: ASRVGGQGTFSGANVLT
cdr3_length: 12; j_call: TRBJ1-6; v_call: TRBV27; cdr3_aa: ASSKGQGGSPLH
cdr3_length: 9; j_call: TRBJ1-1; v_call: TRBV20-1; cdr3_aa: SAGGRHRAF
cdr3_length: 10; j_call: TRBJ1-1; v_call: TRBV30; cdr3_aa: AWGQGARGAF
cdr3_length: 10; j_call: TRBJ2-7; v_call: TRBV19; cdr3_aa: ASGDRIYEQY
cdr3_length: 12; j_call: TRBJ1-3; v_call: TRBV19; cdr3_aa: ASHRVGTGNTIY
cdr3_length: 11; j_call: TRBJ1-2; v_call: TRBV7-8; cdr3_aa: ASSFSRDSEFT
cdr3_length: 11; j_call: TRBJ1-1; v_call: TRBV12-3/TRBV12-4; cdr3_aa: ASSLILSNEAF